The 2 T cell receptor beta chains reported below all come from one sample, sequenced in a study of blood T cell repertoires in COVID-19. Method: immunoSEQ multiplex PCR; TCRdb's copy keeps in-frame clones and lacks some. The table records tens of thousands of clones, about 82% of them present only once. What was sequenced was peripheral blood. These receptors all come from a man between 65 and 85 years old with acute or convalescent COVID-19.

This clone came up a few times. The V call is TRBV25-1, the J call TRBJ1-6; perhaps TRBD1 as D (5 bases). The V gene's germline CDR1 is MGHDK and CDR2 SYGVNS. The CDR3 runs to 14 residues. The V end lost 2 bases, the J end lost 8 bases, and 10 bases lay between the germline ends. The CDR3 spells CASSEQGEHSPLHF. The CDR3 nucleotides read TGTGCCAGCAGTGAACAGGGTGAGCATTCACCCCTCCACTTT.

V gene TRBV30 combines with J gene TRBJ2-1; D tentatively reads TRBD1 or TRBD2 (5 bases each). Trimming shortened V by 5 bases and J by 4 bases, and 12 bases separated the two germline ends. Germline CDR1 reads GTSNPN; CDR2 reads SVGIG (reference sequence). The CDR3 runs to 13 residues. The CDR3 DNA sequence: TGTGCCTGGGGGACGGGTGTTTACAATGAGCAGTTCTTC. Its translation: CAWGTGVYNEQFF.